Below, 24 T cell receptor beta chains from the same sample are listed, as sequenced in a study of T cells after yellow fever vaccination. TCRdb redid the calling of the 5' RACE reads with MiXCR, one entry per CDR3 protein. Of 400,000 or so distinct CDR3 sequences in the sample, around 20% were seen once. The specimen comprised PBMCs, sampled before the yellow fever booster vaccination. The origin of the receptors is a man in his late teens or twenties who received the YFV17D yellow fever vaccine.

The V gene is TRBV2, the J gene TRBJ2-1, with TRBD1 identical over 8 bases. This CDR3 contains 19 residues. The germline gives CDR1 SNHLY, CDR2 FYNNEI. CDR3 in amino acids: CATLARTGWHHGSYNEQFF. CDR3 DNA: TGTGCTACCCTCGCCCGGACAGGGTGGCACCATGGCTCCTACAATGAGCAGTTCTTC.

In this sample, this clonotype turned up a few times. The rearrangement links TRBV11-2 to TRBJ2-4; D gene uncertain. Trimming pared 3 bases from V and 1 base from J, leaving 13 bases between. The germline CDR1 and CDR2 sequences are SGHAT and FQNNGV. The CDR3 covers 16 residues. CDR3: CASSFDEWSAKNIQYF. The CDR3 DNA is TGTGCCAGCAGCTTTGACGAATGGTCCGCCAAAAACATTCAGTACTTC. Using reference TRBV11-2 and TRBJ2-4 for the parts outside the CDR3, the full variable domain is EAGVAQSPRYKIIEKRQSVAFWCNPISGHATLYWYQQILGQGPKLLIQFQNNGVVDDSQLPKDRFSAERLKGVDSTLKIQPAKLEDSAVYLCASSFDEWSAKNIQYFGAGTRLSVL.

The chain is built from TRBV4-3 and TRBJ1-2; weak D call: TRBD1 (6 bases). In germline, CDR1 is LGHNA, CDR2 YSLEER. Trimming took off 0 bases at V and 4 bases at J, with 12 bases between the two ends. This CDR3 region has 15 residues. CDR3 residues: CASSQDSGGGYGYTF. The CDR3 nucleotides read TGCGCCAGCAGCCAAGATTCTGGGGGCGGCTATGGCTACACCTTC.

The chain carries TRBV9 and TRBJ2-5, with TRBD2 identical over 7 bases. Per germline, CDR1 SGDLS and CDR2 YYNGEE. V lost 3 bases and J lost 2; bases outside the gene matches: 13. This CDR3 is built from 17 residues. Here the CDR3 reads CASSAEVGGGLQETQYF. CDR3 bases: TGTGCCAGCAGCGCAGAGGTTGGGGGGGGGTTGCAAGAGACCCAGTACTTC.

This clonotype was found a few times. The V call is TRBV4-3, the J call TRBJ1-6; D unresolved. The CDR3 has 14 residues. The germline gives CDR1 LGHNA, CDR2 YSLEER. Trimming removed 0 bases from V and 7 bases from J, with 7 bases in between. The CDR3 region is CASSQDFGNSPLHF. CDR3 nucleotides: TGCGCCAGCAGCCAAGACTTCGGGAATTCACCCCTCCACTTT.

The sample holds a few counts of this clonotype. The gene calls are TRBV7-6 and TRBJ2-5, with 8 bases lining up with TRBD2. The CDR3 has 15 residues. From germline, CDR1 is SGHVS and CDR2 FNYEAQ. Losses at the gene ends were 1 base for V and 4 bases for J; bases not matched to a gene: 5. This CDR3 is CASSLVGGAVETQYF. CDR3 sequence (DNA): TGTGCCAGCAGCTTAGTCGGGGGGGCCGTAGAGACCCAGTACTTC.

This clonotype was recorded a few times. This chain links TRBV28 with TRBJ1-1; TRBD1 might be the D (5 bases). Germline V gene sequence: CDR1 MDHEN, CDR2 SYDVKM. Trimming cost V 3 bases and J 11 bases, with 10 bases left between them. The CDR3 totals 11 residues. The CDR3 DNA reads TGTGCCAGCAGTTTTCAGGGTATGGCTTTCTTT. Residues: CASSFQGMAFF.

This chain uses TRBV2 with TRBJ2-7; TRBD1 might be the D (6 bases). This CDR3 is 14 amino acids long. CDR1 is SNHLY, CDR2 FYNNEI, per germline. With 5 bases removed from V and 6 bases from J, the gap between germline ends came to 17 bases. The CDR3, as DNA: TGTGCCAGCAGTAGGGACATAATTTACGGCGAGCAGTACGTC. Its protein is CASSRDIIYGEQYV.

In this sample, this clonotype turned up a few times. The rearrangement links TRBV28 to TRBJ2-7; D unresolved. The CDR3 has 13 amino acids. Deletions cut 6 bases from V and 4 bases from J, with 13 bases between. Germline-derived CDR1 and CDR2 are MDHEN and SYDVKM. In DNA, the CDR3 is TGTGCCAGCAGCTTACTCCCGGGTTACGAGCAGTACTTC. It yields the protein CASSLLPGYEQYF.

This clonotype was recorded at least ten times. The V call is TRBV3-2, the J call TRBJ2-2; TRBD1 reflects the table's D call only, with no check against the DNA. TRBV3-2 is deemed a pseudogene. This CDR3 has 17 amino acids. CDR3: CASSQGLRGPAPGELFF. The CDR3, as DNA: TGTGCCAGCAGCCAGGGGTTAAGGGGGCCGGCCCCCGGGGAGCTGTTTTTT.

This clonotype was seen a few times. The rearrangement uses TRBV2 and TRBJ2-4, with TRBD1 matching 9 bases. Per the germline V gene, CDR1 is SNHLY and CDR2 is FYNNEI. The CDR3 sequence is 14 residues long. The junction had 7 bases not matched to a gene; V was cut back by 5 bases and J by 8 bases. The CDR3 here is CASSYRGRSDIQYF. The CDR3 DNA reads TGTGCCAGCAGTTACAGGGGGCGGTCGGACATTCAGTACTTC.

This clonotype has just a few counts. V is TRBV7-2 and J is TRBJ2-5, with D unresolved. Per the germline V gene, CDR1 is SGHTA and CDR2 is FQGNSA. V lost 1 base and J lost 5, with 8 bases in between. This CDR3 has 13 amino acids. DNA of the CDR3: TGTGCCAGCAGCTTAGAGGTTTGGGAGACCCAGTACTTC. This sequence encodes CASSLEVWETQYF.

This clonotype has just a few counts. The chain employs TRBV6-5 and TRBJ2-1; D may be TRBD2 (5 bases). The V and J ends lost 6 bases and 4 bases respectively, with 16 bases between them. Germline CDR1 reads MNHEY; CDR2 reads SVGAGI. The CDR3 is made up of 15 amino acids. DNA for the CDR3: TGTGCCAGCAGGCCCCGTGCCGGGGTTTACAATGAGCAGTTCTTC. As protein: CASRPRAGVYNEQFF.

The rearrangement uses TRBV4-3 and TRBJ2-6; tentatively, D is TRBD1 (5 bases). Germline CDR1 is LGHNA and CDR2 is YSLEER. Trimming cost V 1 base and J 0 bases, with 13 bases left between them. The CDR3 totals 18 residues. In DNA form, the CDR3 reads TGCGCCAGCAGCCAAGTCCCAGGGCGAGGCTCTGGGGCCAACGTCCTGACTTTC. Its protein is CASSQVPGRGSGANVLTF.

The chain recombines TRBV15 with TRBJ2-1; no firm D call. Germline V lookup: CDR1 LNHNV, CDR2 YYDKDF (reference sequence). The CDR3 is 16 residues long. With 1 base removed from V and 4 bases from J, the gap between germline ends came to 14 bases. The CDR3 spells CATSRVAGIGYNEQFF. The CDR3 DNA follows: TGTGCCACCAGCAGAGTCGCCGGAATAGGGTACAATGAGCAGTTCTTC.

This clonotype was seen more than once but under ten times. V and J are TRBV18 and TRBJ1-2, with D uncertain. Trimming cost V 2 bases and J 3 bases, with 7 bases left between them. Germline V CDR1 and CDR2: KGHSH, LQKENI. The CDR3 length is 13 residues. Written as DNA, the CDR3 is TGTGCCAGCTCACCAGCCGCAGACTATGGCTACACCTTC. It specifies CASSPAADYGYTF.

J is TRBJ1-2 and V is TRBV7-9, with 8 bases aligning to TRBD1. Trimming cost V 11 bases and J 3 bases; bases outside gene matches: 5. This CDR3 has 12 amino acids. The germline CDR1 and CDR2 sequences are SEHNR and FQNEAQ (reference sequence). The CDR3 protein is CAAGGEDYGYTF. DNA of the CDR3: TGTGCCGCAGGGGGCGAAGACTATGGCTACACCTTC. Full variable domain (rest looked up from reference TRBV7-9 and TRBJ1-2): DTGVSQNPRHKITKRGQNVTFRCDPISEHNRLYWYRQTLGQGPEFLTYFQNEAQLEKSRLLSDRFSAERPKGSFSTLEIQRTEQGDSAMYLCAAGGEDYGYTFGSGTRLTVV.

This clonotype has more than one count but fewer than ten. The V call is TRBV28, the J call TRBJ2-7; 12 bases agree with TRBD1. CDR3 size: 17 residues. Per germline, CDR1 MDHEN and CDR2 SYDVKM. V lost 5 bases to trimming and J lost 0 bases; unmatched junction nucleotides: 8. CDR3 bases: TGTGCCAGCAGTATCCGGGACAGGGGGCTTAGCTCCTACGAGCAGTACGTC. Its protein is CASSIRDRGLSSYEQYV.

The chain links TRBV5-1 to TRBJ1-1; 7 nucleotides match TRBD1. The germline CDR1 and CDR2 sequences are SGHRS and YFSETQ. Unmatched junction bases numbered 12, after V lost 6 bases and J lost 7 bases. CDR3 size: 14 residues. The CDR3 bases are TGCGCCAGCACCCCCGCATGGAGGGACAGTGAAGCTTTCTTT. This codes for CASTPAWRDSEAFF.

CDR3 coding DNA: TGTGCCAGCAACATTGGACAGGGCTCCTATAATTCACCCCTCCACTTT. Translated: CASNIGQGSYNSPLHF. V usage is TRBV7-2 and J usage is TRBJ1-6; TRBD1 matches at 8 bases. Germline V CDR1 and CDR2: SGHTA, FQGNSA. V dropped 7 bases and J dropped 0; count of bases not matched to a gene: 5. This CDR3 contains 16 residues.

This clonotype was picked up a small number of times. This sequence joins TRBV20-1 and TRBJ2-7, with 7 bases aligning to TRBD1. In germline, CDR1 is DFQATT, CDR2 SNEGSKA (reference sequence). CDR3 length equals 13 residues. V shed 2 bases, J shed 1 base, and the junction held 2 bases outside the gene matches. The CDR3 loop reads CSARLGQSYEQYF. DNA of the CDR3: TGCAGTGCTAGACTGGGACAGTCCTACGAGCAGTACTTC.

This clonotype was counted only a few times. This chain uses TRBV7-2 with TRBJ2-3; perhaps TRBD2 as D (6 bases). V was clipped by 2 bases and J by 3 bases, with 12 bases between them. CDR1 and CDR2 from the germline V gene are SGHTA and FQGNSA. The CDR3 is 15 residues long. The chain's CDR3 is CASSLSGLGTDTQYF. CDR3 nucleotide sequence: TGTGCCAGCAGCTTAAGCGGGTTGGGAACAGATACGCAGTATTTT.

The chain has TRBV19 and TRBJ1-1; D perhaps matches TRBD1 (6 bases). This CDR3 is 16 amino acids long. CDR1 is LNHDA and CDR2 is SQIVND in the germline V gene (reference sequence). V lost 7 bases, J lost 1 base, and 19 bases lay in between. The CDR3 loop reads CASTRPGEDGNTEAFF. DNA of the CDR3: TGTGCCAGTACCCGGCCAGGGGAGGATGGGAACACTGAAGCTTTCTTT.

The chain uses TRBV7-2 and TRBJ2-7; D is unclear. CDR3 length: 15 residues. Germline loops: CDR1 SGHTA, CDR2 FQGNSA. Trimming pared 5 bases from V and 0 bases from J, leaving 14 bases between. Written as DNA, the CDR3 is TGTGCCAGCAGCCTGTCGGAAGGCGGCTCCTACGAGCAGTACGTC. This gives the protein CASSLSEGGSYEQYV.